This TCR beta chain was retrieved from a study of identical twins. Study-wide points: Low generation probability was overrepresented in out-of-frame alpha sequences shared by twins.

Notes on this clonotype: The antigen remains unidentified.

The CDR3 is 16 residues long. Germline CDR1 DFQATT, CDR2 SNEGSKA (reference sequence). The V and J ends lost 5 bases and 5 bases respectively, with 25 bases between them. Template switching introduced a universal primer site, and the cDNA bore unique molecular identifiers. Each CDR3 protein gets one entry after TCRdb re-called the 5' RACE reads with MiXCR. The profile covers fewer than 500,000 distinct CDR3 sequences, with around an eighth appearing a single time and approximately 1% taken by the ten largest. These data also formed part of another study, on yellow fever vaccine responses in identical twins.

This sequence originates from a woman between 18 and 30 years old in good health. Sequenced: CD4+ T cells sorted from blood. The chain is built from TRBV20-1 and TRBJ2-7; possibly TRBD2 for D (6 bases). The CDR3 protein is CSAGRLVGAQIHEQYF. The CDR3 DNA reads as TGCAGTGCTGGAAGACTAGTGGGCGCCCAGATCCACGAGCAGTACTTC.